The entry below describes one TCR beta chain. As yet, its antigen is unknown. As every portion of the isolated RNA was reverse transcribed, the sequencing read expressed TCRB transcripts. Data came from immunoSEQ multiplex PCR; TCRdb stores just in-frame clones and leaves some out. The profile shows around 280,000 clones, 15% of them singletons. CDR3 length: 15 amino acids. The germline V gene has CDR1 SGHAT and CDR2 FQNNGV. The ends were cut back, 6 bases at V and 5 bases at J, with 18 bases in the middle. These data are taken from a study of beta chain features in type 1 diabetes. Study-wide results and limits: Across all four CD4+ subsets, people with type 1 diabetes showed modestly shorter TCRB CDR3s.

This receptor was identified in a man aged 18 to 29 with type 1 diabetes. Sequenced: naive CD4+ T cells from blood. V is TRBV11-2 and J is TRBJ2-3, with TRBD2 as a possible D gene (6 bases). CDR3 sequence (DNA): TGTGCCAGCAGGAGAGGTGGGGGGTCAAGAGATACGCAGTATTTT. The encoded protein is CASRRGGGSRDTQYF.